This TCR beta chain is drawn from a study of cytotoxic CD8 clonotypes in ibrutinib-treated CLL (dated by TCRdb to about 2021). Concerning the study at large: The cohort was composed of 11 relapsed/refractory and fewer than 16 treatment-naive patients; IGHV unmutated status was identified in 17 to 18 patients. Samples at response were collected after a median of approximately twelve months of treatment, with a range of about 6 to 40 months. Partial responses were observed in roughly 25 patients and complete responses in 2; after a median follow-up of around 68 months, remission was maintained in 15 or so patients and progression was observed in about twelve. Cryopreserved peripheral blood mononuclear cells were collected before treatment, at response, and at either disease progression or sustained remission. Every remission and progressive disease sample was obtained while ibrutinib was still being received by the patients. Longitudinal samples were obtainable from 26 of the 86 participants in the trial. Samples averaged 255,043 productive templates and about 94,000 productive rearrangements.

Taken with the paper, the label for time point translates to: progressive disease on ibrutinib. For TCR beta library preparation, around 2.1 micrograms of genomic DNA were extracted from the cryopreserved PBMCs. Longitudinal blood samples from CLL patients on ibrutinib monotherapy were analyzed using high-throughput TCR beta sequencing. The patients took part in an open-label, single-center phase 2 trial of ibrutinib monotherapy. Here is what the overall study found, with its caveats: Clonality rose at ibrutinib response, remained stable during sustained remission, and dropped back toward baseline at progression. Baseline clonality exceeded that of age-matched healthy donors and correlated strongly with circulating CD8+ T-cell counts. Public clonotypes were rare and either contracted or stayed stable during treatment, and the rise in clonality at ibrutinib response reflected the expansion of private clonotypes. Sampling times were not matched between sustained-remission and progressing patients, and lymph node repertoires were not studied.

On a MiSeq, deep resolution sequencing aimed for a depth between 1 in 1 million and 1 in 200,000 T cells, with each clonotype covered 10x on average. The immunoSEQ hsTCRB Kit was used to generate TCR beta libraries. Per the original workflow: Data were analyzed with ImmunoSEQ Data Assistant and ImmunoSEQ Analyzer, with V, D and J genes assigned per IMGT definitions. Clonality, which ranges from 0 to 1, was calculated by subtracting the normalized Shannon entropy of productive rearrangement frequencies from one. Public clonotype analysis was restricted to overrepresented clonotypes comprising at least 0.05% of each patient's repertoire. Repertoires from some 14 age-matched healthy donors in immuneACCESS were used as clonality controls. Sourced from immuneACCESS, this table was stored by TCRdb with only in-frame sequences that have V and J called. A share of the clones is absent; for the studies checked, an unresolved V gene accounts for under half, and the remainder has no known explanation. V, J and clone size are taken as reported in that table, and D and trimming were inferred from the DNA itself. The sample table holds 250,000 to 350,000 clones, of which less than 85% were seen once. The ten largest clones add up to 5.6% of the sample.

Only a few counts were recorded for this clone. Its antigen is unknown. One base away there is no much larger clone; base qualities are not given. At the junction V is shortened by 0 bases and J by 3 bases, with 21 bases in between. The CDR3 goes from the cysteine to the phenylalanine over 17 residues. Only the CDR3 region is kept as DNA, spanning 51 bases read in frame from base 1. The germline V gene (reference sequence) yields GTSNPN for CDR1 and SVGIG for CDR2. This sequence originates from a human donor with chronic lymphocytic leukemia. Sequencing was performed on PBMCs, taken at disease progression, from a patient treated with ibrutinib. This sequence uses TRBV30 and TRBJ2-7, and possibly TRBD2, on 6 matching bases. The nucleotide sequence is TGTGCCTGGAGTGTAGACGACCGGGAGTTAATATTCTACGAGCAGTACTTC. Translated, this is CAWSVDDRELIFYEQYF.